A selection of T cell receptor beta chains follows, all from one sample in a study of graft-versus-host responses after intestinal transplantation. These TCRs' antigens remain unknown. Libraries were prepared by immunoSEQ multiplex PCR; TCRdb keeps only in-frame clonotypes and omits some of them. The data contain some 86,000 clones, 75% to 95% of them singletons. Material: unstimulated CD8+ T cells sorted from spleen or lymph node cells, obtained before intestinal transplant. Receptors originate from a human donor who received an intestinal transplant. Each CDR3 is given with its conserved first and last residue. A D gene is named only where the DNA matches it firmly. The size entry is marked missing in some rows and otherwise reads once, few, many or a size class.

abundance: .; v_gene: TRBV27; d_gene: TRBD2; j_gene: TRBJ2-5; CDR3nt: TGTGCCAGCAGCATGGGGGGACTAGCGGGGTCGGGGGAGACCCAGTACTTC; CDR3aa: CASSMGGLAGSGETQYF
abundance: .; v_gene: TRBV11-1; d_gene: .; j_gene: TRBJ2-7; CDR3nt: TGTGCCAGCAGCCTGACCCGCTCCTACGAGCAGTACTTC; CDR3aa: CASSLTRSYEQYF
abundance: .; v_gene: TRBV11-2; d_gene: .; j_gene: TRBJ1-6; CDR3nt: TGTGCCAGCAGCGCGGCGGGCGGGCAGGGGTCCTATAATTCACCCCTCCACTTT; CDR3aa: CASSAAGGQGSYNSPLHF
abundance: .; v_gene: TRBV6-1; d_gene: .; j_gene: TRBJ1-5; CDR3nt: TGTGCCAGCAGTGAATTCGATCCCGCCGGGCCCCAGCATTTT; CDR3aa: CASSEFDPAGPQHF
abundance: .; v_gene: TRBV6-5; d_gene: .; j_gene: TRBJ1-2; CDR3nt: TGTGCCAGCAGTTACTCACAACAGGCCTATGGCTACACCTTC; CDR3aa: CASSYSQQAYGYTF
abundance: .; v_gene: TRBV2; d_gene: .; j_gene: TRBJ2-3; CDR3nt: TGTGCCAGCAGTGATTCCAGAGATACGCAGTATTTT; CDR3aa: CASSDSRDTQYF
abundance: .; v_gene: TRBV12-5; d_gene: .; j_gene: TRBJ2-1; CDR3nt: TGTGCTAGTGGCCTTCGACAGAAAAATTACAATGAGCAGTTCTTC; CDR3aa: CASGLRQKNYNEQFF
abundance: .; v_gene: TRBV4-1; d_gene: TRBD1; j_gene: TRBJ1-2; CDR3nt: TGCGCCAGCAGCCCGGAGGGGGCAGGAGATACCTATGGCTACACCTTC; CDR3aa: CASSPEGAGDTYGYTF
abundance: .; v_gene: TRBV9; d_gene: .; j_gene: TRBJ2-1; CDR3nt: TGTGCCAGCAGCGTAGATCAGGGTAAAGATGAGCAGTTCTTC; CDR3aa: CASSVDQGKDEQFF
abundance: once; v_gene: TRBV15; d_gene: TRBD1; j_gene: TRBJ2-7; CDR3nt: TGTGCCACCAGCAGAACCGGGACAGCCTACGAGCAGTACTTC; CDR3aa: CATSRTGTAYEQYF
abundance: .; v_gene: TRBV11-1; d_gene: .; j_gene: TRBJ2-1; CDR3nt: TGTGCCAGCAGCTTATCCCTGGGCTATGAGCAGTTCTTC; CDR3aa: CASSLSLGYEQFF
abundance: .; v_gene: TRBV6-5; d_gene: .; j_gene: TRBJ2-3; CDR3nt: TGTGCCAGCAGTCTGACTTTAGATACGCAGTATTTT; CDR3aa: CASSLTLDTQYF